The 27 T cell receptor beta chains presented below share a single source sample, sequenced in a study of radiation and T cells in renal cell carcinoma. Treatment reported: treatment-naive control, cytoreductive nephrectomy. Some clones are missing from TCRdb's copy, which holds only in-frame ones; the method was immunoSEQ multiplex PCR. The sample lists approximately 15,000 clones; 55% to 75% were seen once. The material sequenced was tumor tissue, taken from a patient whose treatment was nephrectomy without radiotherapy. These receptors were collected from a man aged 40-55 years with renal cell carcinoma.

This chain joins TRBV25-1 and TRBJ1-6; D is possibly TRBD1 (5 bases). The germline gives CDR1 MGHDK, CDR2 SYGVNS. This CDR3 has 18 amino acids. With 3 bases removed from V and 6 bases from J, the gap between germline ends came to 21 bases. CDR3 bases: TGTGCCAGCAGTGATTTTGTGGGGCGCGGGGCCGGTAATTCACCCCTCCACTTT. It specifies CASSDFVGRGAGNSPLHF.

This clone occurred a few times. CDR3 in amino acids: CASSLTGTGEYGYTF. The CDR3 region has the DNA TGTGCCAGCAGTTTGACAGGGACTGGGGAGTATGGCTACACCTTC. The chain couples TRBV28 to TRBJ1-2; 7 bases are shared with TRBD1. The CDR3 runs 15 residues. J lost 5 bases, V lost 3 bases, and 9 bases had no gene match. Germline V gene sequence: CDR1 MDHEN, CDR2 SYDVKM.

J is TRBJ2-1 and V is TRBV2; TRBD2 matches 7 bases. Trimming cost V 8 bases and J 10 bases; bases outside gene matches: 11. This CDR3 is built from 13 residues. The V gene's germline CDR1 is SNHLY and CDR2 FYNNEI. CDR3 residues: CASVRGREGEQFF. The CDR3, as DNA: TGTGCCAGCGTAAGGGGTAGGGAGGGGGAGCAGTTCTTC.

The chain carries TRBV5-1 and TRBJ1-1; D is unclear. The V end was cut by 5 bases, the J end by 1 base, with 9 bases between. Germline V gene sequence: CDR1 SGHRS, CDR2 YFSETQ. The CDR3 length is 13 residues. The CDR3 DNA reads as TGCGCCAGCAGGCCCCCCGGGAACACTGAAGCTTTCTTT. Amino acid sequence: CASRPPGNTEAFF. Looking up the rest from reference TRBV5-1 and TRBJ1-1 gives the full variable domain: KAGVTQTPRYLIKTRGQQVTLSCSPISGHRSVSWYQQTPGQGLQFLFEYFSETQRNKGNFPGRFSGRQFSNSRSEMNVSTLELGDSALYLCASRPPGNTEAFFGQGTRLTVV.

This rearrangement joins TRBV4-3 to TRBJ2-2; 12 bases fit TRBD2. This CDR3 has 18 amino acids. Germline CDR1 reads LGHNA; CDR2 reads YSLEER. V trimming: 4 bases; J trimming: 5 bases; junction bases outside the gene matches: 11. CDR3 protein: CASSLASGGVSLTGELFF. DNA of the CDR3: TGCGCCAGCAGCCTCGCTAGCGGGGGGGTTTCTTTGACCGGGGAGCTGTTTTTT.

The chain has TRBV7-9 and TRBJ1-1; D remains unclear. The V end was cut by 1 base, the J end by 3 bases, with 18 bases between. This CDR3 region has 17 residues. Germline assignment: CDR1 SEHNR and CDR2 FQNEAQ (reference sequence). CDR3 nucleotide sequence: TGTGCCAGCAGCTTAGTAGGCAGGAGGAGTATCGACACTGAAGCTTTCTTT. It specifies CASSLVGRRSIDTEAFF.

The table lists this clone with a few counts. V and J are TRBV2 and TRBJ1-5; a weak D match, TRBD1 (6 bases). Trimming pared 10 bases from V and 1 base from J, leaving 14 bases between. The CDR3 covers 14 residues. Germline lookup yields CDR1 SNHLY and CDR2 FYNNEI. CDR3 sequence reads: CATQEGGSNQPQHF. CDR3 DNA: TGTGCCACCCAGGAGGGGGGGAGCAATCAGCCCCAGCATTTT. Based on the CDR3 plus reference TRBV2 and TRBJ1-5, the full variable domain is EPEVTQTPSHQVTQMGQEVILRCVPISNHLYFYWYRQILGQKVEFLVSFYNNEISEKSEIFDDQFSVERPDGSNFTLKIRSTKLEDSAMYFCATQEGGSNQPQHFGDGTRLSIL.

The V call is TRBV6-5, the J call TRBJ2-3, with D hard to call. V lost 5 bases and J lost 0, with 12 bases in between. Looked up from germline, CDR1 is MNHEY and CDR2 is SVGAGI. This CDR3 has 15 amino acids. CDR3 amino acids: CASSPLGPSTDTQYF. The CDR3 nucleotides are TGTGCCAGCAGTCCCCTGGGCCCGAGCACAGATACGCAGTATTTT.

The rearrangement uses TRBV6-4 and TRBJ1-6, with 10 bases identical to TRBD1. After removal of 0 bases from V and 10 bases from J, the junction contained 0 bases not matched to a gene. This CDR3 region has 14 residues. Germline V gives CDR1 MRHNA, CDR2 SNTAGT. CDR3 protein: CASSDSTGGSPLHF. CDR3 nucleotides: TGTGCCAGCAGTGACTCGACAGGGGGCTCACCCCTCCACTTT.

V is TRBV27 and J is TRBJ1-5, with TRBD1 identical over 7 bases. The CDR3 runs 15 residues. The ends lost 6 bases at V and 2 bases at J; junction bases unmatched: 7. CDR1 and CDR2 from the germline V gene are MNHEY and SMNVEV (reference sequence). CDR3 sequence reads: CASRRQGDGNQPQHF. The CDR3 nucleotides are TGTGCCAGCAGGAGACAGGGAGATGGCAATCAGCCCCAGCATTTT.

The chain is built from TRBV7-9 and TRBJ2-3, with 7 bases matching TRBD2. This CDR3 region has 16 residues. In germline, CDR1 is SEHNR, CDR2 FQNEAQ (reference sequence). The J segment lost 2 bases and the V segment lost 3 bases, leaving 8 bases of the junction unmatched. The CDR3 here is CASSFWGGDPTDTQYF. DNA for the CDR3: TGTGCCAGCAGCTTTTGGGGAGGGGACCCCACAGATACGCAGTATTTT.

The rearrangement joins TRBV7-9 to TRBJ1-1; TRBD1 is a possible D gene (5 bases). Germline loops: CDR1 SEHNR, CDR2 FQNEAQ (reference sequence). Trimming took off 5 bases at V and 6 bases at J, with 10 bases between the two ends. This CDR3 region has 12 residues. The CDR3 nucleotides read TGTGCCAGCAGCCCCGGGGGGTCTGAAGCTTTCTTT. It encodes CASSPGGSEAFF.

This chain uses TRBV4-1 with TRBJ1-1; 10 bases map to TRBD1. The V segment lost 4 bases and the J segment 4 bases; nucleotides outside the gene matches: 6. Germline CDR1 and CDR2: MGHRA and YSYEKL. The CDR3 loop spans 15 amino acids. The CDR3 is CASSPTGTGATEAFF. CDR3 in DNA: TGCGCCAGCAGCCCAACCGGGACAGGGGCCACTGAAGCTTTCTTT.

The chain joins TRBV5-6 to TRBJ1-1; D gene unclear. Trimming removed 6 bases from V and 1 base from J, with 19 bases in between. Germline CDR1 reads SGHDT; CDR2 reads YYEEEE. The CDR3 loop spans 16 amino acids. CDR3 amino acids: CASTIFSAGWNTEAFF. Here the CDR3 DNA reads TGTGCCAGCACCATATTCTCGGCAGGCTGGAACACTGAAGCTTTCTTT.

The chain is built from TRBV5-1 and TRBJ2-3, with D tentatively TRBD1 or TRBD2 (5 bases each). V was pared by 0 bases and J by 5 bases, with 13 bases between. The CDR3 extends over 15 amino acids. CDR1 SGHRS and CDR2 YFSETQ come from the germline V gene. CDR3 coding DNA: TGCGCCAGCAGCTTGGCCGGGGCCGAGGTAGATACGCAGTATTTT. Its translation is CASSLAGAEVDTQYF.

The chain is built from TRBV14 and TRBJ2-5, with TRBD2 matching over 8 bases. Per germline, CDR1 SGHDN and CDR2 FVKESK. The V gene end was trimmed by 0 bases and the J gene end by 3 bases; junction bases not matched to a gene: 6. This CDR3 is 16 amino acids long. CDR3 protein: CASSQDTGLVEETQYF. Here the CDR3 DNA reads TGTGCCAGCAGCCAAGACACGGGACTAGTAGAAGAGACCCAGTACTTC.

The CDR3 DNA follows: TGCGCCAGCAGCCCCTCCGGATACCAAGAGACCCAGTACTTC. Translating it yields CASSPSGYQETQYF. This rearrangement joins TRBV4-1 to TRBJ2-5; D not certain. The CDR3 runs to 14 residues. Germline V CDR1 and CDR2: MGHRA, YSYEKL. Trimming cost V 4 bases and J 0 bases, with 9 bases left between them.

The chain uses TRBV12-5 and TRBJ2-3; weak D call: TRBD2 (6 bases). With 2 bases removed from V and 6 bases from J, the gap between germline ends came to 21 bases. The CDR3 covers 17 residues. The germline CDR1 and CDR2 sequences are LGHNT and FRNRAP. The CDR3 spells CASGLFPGVGGVDTQYF. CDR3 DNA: TGTGCTAGTGGTTTGTTCCCGGGGGTCGGCGGGGTGGATACGCAGTATTTT.

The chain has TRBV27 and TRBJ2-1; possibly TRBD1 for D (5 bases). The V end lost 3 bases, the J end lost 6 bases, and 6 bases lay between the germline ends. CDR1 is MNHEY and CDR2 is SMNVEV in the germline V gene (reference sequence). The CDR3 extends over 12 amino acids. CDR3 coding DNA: TGTGCCAGCAGTTTTAGGGGCAATGAGCAGTTCTTC. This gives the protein CASSFRGNEQFF.

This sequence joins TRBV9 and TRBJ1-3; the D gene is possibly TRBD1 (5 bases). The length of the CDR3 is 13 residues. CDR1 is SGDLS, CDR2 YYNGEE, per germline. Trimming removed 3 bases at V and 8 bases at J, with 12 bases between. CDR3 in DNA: TGTGCCAGCAGCGAGGGTGGAGGGGACACCATATATTTT. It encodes CASSEGGGDTIYF.

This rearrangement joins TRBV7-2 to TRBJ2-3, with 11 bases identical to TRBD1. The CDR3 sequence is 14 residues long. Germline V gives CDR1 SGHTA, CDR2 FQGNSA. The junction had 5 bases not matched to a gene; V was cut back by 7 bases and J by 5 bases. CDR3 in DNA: TGTGCCAGCAACAGGGACAGGGGGGAAGATACGCAGTATTTT. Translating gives CASNRDRGEDTQYF.

The CDR3 coding sequence is TGTGCCAGCAGTGATAGGACAGACAGTTATAATTCACCCCTCCACTTT. This encodes CASSDRTDSYNSPLHF. The genes are TRBV6-1 and TRBJ1-6; the D gene is possibly TRBD1 (6 bases). This CDR3 region has 16 residues. Germline assignment: CDR1 MNHNS and CDR2 SASEGT. Trimming pared 3 bases from V and 4 bases from J, leaving 13 bases between.

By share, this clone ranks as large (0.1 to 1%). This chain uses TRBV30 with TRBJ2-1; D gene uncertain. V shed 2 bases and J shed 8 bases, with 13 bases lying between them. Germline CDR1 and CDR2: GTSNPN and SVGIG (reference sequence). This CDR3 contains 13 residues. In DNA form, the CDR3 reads TGTGCCTGGAGTAACGGAGCTCCGGATGAGCAGTTCTTC. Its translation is CAWSNGAPDEQFF. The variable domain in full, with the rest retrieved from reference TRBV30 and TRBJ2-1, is SQTIHQWPATLVQPVGSPLSLECTVEGTSNPNLYWYRQAAGRGLQLLFYSVGIGQISSEVPQNLSASRPQDRQFILSSKKLLLSDSGFYLCAWSNGAPDEQFFGPGTRLTVL.

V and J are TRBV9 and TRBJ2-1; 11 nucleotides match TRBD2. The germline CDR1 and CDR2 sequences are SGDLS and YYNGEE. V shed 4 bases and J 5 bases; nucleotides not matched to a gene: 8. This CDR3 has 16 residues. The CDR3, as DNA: TGTGCCAGCAGCCCCCCCGGGACTAGCGGCAACAATGAGCAGTTCTTC. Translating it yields CASSPPGTSGNNEQFF.

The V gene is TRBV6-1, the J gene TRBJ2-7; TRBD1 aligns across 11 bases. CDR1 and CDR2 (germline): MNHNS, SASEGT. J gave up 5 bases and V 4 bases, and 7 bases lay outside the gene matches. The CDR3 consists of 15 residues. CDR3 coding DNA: TGTGCCAGCAGTGCGCTCGGGACAGGGGGAAACGAGCAGTACTTC. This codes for CASSALGTGGNEQYF.

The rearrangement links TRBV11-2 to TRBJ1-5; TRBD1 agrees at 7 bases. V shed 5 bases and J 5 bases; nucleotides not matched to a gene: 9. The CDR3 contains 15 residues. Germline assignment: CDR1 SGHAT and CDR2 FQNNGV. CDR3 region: CASSLDRESHQPQHF. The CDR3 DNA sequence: TGTGCCAGCAGCCTCGACAGGGAGAGCCATCAGCCCCAGCATTTT. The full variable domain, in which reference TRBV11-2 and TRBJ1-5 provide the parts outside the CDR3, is EAGVAQSPRYKIIEKRQSVAFWCNPISGHATLYWYQQILGQGPKLLIQFQNNGVVDDSQLPKDRFSAERLKGVDSTLKIQPAKLEDSAVYLCASSLDRESHQPQHFGDGTRLSIL.

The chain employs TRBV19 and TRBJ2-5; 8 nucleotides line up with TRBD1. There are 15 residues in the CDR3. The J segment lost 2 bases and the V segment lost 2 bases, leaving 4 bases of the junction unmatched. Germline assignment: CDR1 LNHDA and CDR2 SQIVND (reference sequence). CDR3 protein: CASSIRRQGQETQYF. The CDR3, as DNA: TGTGCCAGTAGTATAAGGAGACAGGGGCAAGAGACCCAGTACTTC.